This T cell receptor beta chain was retrieved from a study of human T cells and chemical hapten exposure. Germline values: CDR1 SGHRS, CDR2 YFSETQ. Trimming stripped 0 bases from V and 3 bases from J, with 6 bases between. The CDR3 runs 14 residues. Time point denoted: patch test 2, 6 weeks after DPC sensitization. Treatment indicated: therapeutic diphenylcyclopropenone sensitization with weekly scalp DPC. TCRdb called the RACE reads again in MiXCR, with one record for every CDR3 protein. The sample has a few hundred thousand distinct CDR3 sequences; about 6% are singletons. This clonotype was observed at least ten times.

The sequence came from a woman between 18 and 30 years old with alopecia areata. Some clones in this sample may be carry-over from other donors' samples. The chain has TRBV5-1 and TRBJ2-2; tentative D call: TRBD1 (6 bases). The sequences come from whole blood, collected in connection with sensitization to the hapten diphenylcyclopropenone (DPC). The CDR3 DNA reads as TGCGCCAGCAGCTTGGAGGGGGACACCGGGGAGCTGTTTTTT. Translating gives CASSLEGDTGELFF.